This T cell receptor beta chain is from a study of CD8 T cells in ankylosing spondylitis. Study-level results: Disease-linked clones reportedly showed significant enrichment in matched ankylosing spondylitis synovial fluid.

This CDR3 comprises 16 residues. The V and J ends lost 0 bases and 2 bases, in that order; junction bases with no gene match: 8. Germline values: CDR1 SGHKS, CDR2 YYEKEE (reference sequence). This clonotype appeared many times. The target antigen is unknown. With molecular barcodes, quantitative 5'-RACE was used to make the TCR beta libraries. Each CDR3 protein is one row after TCRdb ran MiXCR on the 5' RACE reads. In the table there are under 300,000 distinct CDR3 sequences, approximately 10% of which are singletons. The chain couples TRBV5-5 to TRBJ2-7; 7 bases match TRBD1. Sequenced: blood, either unsorted or a sorted T cell fraction (not recorded which). This clonotype originated in a male donor with ankylosing spondylitis or in good health (not recorded which). The CDR3, as DNA: TGTGCCAGCAGCTTGGGGGGGACAGCACCAGCCTACGAGCAGTACTTC. Residues: CASSLGGTAPAYEQYF.